The 27 T cell receptor beta chains listed next were all sequenced from one sample in a study of shared clonotypes between healthy human individuals. Repertoires were generated with immunoSEQ multiplex PCR, while TCRdb's copy carries only in-frame clones and drops some. The sample holds about a million clones; approximately 76% are singletons and the top ten take around 1.5%. Specimen: memory CD4+ T cells sorted from blood. Subset specified: CD45RA-negative fraction. These TCRs come from a man aged 18 to 35 in good health.

This chain uses TRBV11-2 with TRBJ1-1, with D hard to call. Trimming removed 3 bases at V and 3 bases at J, with 5 bases between. The germline CDR1 and CDR2 sequences are SGHAT and FQNNGV. This CDR3 is built from 12 residues. Written as DNA, the CDR3 is TGTGCCAGCAGCTTTCGAGACACTGAAGCTTTCTTT. Its protein product is CASSFRDTEAFF.

The chain uses TRBV10-2 and TRBJ2-3, with 7 bases fitting TRBD1. Germline V gene data show CDR1 as WSHSY and CDR2 as SAAADI. The CDR3 runs 16 residues. The J segment lost 4 bases and the V segment lost 7 bases, leaving 14 bases of the junction unmatched. The CDR3 protein is CASTPGQAIGADTQYF. The CDR3 DNA sequence: TGCGCCAGCACCCCCGGACAGGCTATCGGGGCAGATACGCAGTATTTT.

This rearrangement joins TRBV28 to TRBJ2-5; TRBD1 or TRBD2 may be the D gene (5 bases each). The CDR3 is made up of 16 amino acids. Germline loops: CDR1 MDHEN, CDR2 SYDVKM. The V gene lost 9 bases and the J gene lost 3 bases, with 23 bases spanning the gap. The CDR3: CARRRRTGKDKETQYF. In DNA, the CDR3 is TGTGCCAGAAGGCGTAGGACGGGGAAGGACAAAGAGACCCAGTACTTC.

This clone was picked up a small number of times. This chain's CDR3 is CSAAGWDTGELFF. The CDR3 nucleotides read TGCAGCGCGGCAGGGTGGGACACCGGGGAGCTGTTTTTT. The V call is TRBV29-1, the J call TRBJ2-2, with D perhaps TRBD1 (5 bases). The CDR3 extends over 13 amino acids. Germline lookup yields CDR1 SQVTM and CDR2 ANQGSEA. V shed 7 bases and J shed 3 bases, with 12 bases lying between them.

The chain couples TRBV7-2 to TRBJ2-3, with 10 nucleotides matching TRBD2. Per the germline V gene, CDR1 is SGHTA and CDR2 is FQGNSA. Unmatched junction bases numbered 12, after V lost 4 bases and J lost 5 bases. The length of the CDR3 is 17 residues. The CDR3 sequence: CASSSLGSGRAGDTQYF. The CDR3 DNA reads as TGTGCCAGCAGCTCCCTCGGGAGCGGGAGGGCTGGAGATACGCAGTATTTT.

This chain links TRBV19 with TRBJ2-1; no clear D gene. Germline lookup yields CDR1 LNHDA and CDR2 SQIVND (reference sequence). Trimming cost V 1 base and J 8 bases, with 15 bases left between them. The CDR3 has 15 amino acids. The CDR3 nucleotides are TGTGCCAGTAGTATAGTATGGGCCAAGAGCGATGAGCAGTTCTTC. This encodes CASSIVWAKSDEQFF. Full variable domain (missing parts from reference TRBV19 and TRBJ2-1): DGGITQSPKYLFRKEGQNVTLSCEQNLNHDAMYWYRQDPGQGLRLIYYSQIVNDFQKGDIAEGYSVSREKKESFPLTVTSAQKNPTAFYLCASSIVWAKSDEQFFGPGTRLTVL.

V gene TRBV4-3 combines with J gene TRBJ2-3; tentative D call: TRBD2 (5 bases). V lost 1 base and J 2 bases, leaving 16 bases between the germline ends. This CDR3 is 17 amino acids long. The germline V gene has CDR1 LGHNA and CDR2 YSLEER. The CDR3 loop is CASSQGRGLMFTDTQYF. The CDR3 DNA sequence: TGCGCCAGCAGCCAAGGTCGCGGACTGATGTTCACAGATACGCAGTATTTT.

J is TRBJ2-5 and V is TRBV5-1, with D perhaps TRBD1 or TRBD2 (5 bases each). In germline, CDR1 is SGHRS, CDR2 YFSETQ. The CDR3 runs to 14 residues. V was cut by 0 bases and J by 1 base, with 7 bases left in between. Here the CDR3 DNA reads TGCGCCAGCAGCTTGGGGGACCCCCAAGAGACCCAGTACTTC. Translation: CASSLGDPQETQYF.

This sequence joins TRBV19 and TRBJ1-3; weak D call: TRBD1 (5 bases). V lost 9 bases to trimming and J lost 4 bases, with 16 bases between them. Germline CDR1 and CDR2: LNHDA and SQIVND (reference sequence). This CDR3 has 14 residues. CDR3 in DNA: TGTGCCAGCAGGAGTAACAGGCTCGGAAACACCATATATTTT. It codes for CASRSNRLGNTIYF. Drawing the rest from reference TRBV19 and TRBJ1-3, the complete variable domain is DGGITQSPKYLFRKEGQNVTLSCEQNLNHDAMYWYRQDPGQGLRLIYYSQIVNDFQKGDIAEGYSVSREKKESFPLTVTSAQKNPTAFYLCASRSNRLGNTIYFGEGSWLTVV.

CDR3: CASRWGRDTEAFF. The CDR3 region has the DNA TGCGCCAGCAGGTGGGGGCGGGACACTGAAGCTTTCTTT. The chain couples TRBV5-1 to TRBJ1-1; the D gene is possibly TRBD1 (6 bases). Germline V lookup: CDR1 SGHRS, CDR2 YFSETQ. The CDR3 consists of 13 residues. The V end lost 5 bases, the J end lost 3 bases, and 11 bases lay between the germline ends.

To note about this clone: The junction departs from the called germline gene at one end, perhaps through a read error. The same CDR3 also results from other DNA sequences found in this sample. The CDR3 sequence: CASSIGFQPQHF. The CDR3 coding sequence is TGTGCCAGTAGCATAGGTTTCCAGCCCCAGCATTTT. The J gene is TRBJ1-5, the V gene TRBV19; D gene ambiguous. In germline, CDR1 is LNHDA, CDR2 SQIVND (reference sequence). The CDR3 covers 12 residues.

V gene TRBV6-1 combines with J gene TRBJ2-7; D is perhaps TRBD1 (6 bases). This CDR3 has 14 residues. Trimming removed 5 bases from V and 0 bases from J, with 11 bases in between. The germline CDR1 and CDR2 sequences are MNHNS and SASEGT. DNA for the CDR3: TGTGCCAGCAGTACCGGGACAAACTCCTACGAGCAGTACTTC. Protein: CASSTGTNSYEQYF.

This chain uses TRBV5-1 with TRBJ2-1; 9 nucleotides align to TRBD2. This CDR3 comprises 14 residues. Germline V gene data show CDR1 as SGHRS and CDR2 as YFSETQ. V trimming: 1 base; J trimming: 7 bases; junction bases outside the gene matches: 3. The CDR3 region is CASSLRLAANEQFF. The CDR3 DNA is TGCGCCAGCAGCTTGCGACTAGCGGCGAATGAGCAGTTCTTC. The variable domain in full, completed from reference TRBV5-1 and TRBJ2-1, reads KAGVTQTPRYLIKTRGQQVTLSCSPISGHRSVSWYQQTPGQGLQFLFEYFSETQRNKGNFPGRFSGRQFSNSRSEMNVSTLELGDSALYLCASSLRLAANEQFFGPGTRLTVL.

V usage is TRBV6-5 and J usage is TRBJ1-2, with D possibly TRBD1 on 5 matching bases. Trimming left V 2 bases short and J 8 bases short, with 18 bases between. The length of the CDR3 is 15 residues. Germline V CDR1 and CDR2: MNHEY, SVGAGI. The CDR3 coding sequence is TGTGCCAGCAGTTACGGGACCTCACCCGGGCACGGCTACACCTTC. Encoded protein: CASSYGTSPGHGYTF.

The rearrangement joins TRBV5-1 to TRBJ1-2, with TRBD1 as a possible D gene (5 bases). The germline CDR1 and CDR2 sequences are SGHRS and YFSETQ. CDR3 length: 15 amino acids. V shed 4 bases and J shed 3 bases, with 16 bases lying between them. The CDR3 loop is CASSLRGEVHYGYTF. In DNA form, the CDR3 reads TGCGCCAGCAGCCTTCGGGGGGAAGTACACTATGGCTACACCTTC.

The CDR3 DNA reads as TGTGCCAGCAGCTTAGGAGGGGGTGGATACGAGCAGTACTTC. Amino acid sequence: CASSLGGGGYEQYF. The chain combines TRBV11-1 with TRBJ2-7, with D possibly matching TRBD1 (6 bases). CDR1 and CDR2 (germline): SGHAT, FQDESV (reference sequence). Between the trimmed V and J ends, which lost 1 base and 4 bases, there was a span of 11 bases. The CDR3 is 14 amino acids. The full variable domain, rest sourced from reference TRBV11-1 and TRBJ2-7, is EAEVAQSPRYKITEKSQAVAFWCDPISGHATLYWYRQILGQGPELLVQFQDESVVDDSQLPKDRFSAERLKGVDSTLKIQPAELGDSAMYLCASSLGGGGYEQYFGPGTRLTVT.

The chain employs TRBV2 and TRBJ2-3; D possibly corresponds to TRBD2 (5 bases). The germline V gene has CDR1 SNHLY and CDR2 FYNNEI. The CDR3 covers 14 residues. The V gene lost 5 bases and the J gene lost 2 bases, with 11 bases spanning the gap. The CDR3 reads CASSNREPTDTQYF. In DNA form, the CDR3 reads TGTGCCAGCAGTAACCGGGAACCCACAGATACGCAGTATTTT.

This clone has at least ten counts. Here the CDR3 reads CASSPGERNTEAFF. In nucleotides, the CDR3 is TGTGCCAGCTCACCTGGGGAACGGAACACTGAAGCTTTCTTT. The V gene is TRBV18, the J gene TRBJ1-1; D is uncertain. There are 14 residues in the CDR3. The V gene lost 3 bases and the J gene lost 1 base, with 9 bases spanning the gap. In germline, CDR1 is KGHSH, CDR2 LQKENI.

The gene calls are TRBV5-6 and TRBJ1-2; D unresolved. V was pared by 3 bases and J by 4 bases, with 16 bases between. Germline V gene lookup returns CDR1 SGHDT and CDR2 YYEEEE. This CDR3 comprises 15 residues. The CDR3 DNA sequence: TGTGCCAGCAGCTCGGTGGCCAGTAGCTCCTATGGCTACACCTTC. Its protein product is CASSSVASSSYGYTF.

CDR3 nucleotide sequence: TGTGCCAGCAGTTTCCTATCGGGACGGAATGAGCAGTTCTTC. Translating gives CASSFLSGRNEQFF. The V and J genes are TRBV28 and TRBJ2-1; D is possibly TRBD1 or TRBD2 (5 bases each). The CDR3 runs 14 residues. Germline lookup yields CDR1 MDHEN and CDR2 SYDVKM. V shed 3 bases and J shed 7 bases, with 13 bases lying between them.

J is TRBJ1-5 and V is TRBV5-6; D gene ambiguous. Germline lookup yields CDR1 SGHDT and CDR2 YYEEEE. With 0 bases removed from V and 7 bases from J, the gap between germline ends came to 11 bases. This CDR3 spans 14 amino acids. The CDR3 DNA sequence: TGTGCCAGCAGCTTGGGGGTGGAGTGGCAGCCCCAGCATTTT. It specifies CASSLGVEWQPQHF.

The V call is TRBV2, the J call TRBJ2-7; no clear D. The V gene's germline CDR1 is SNHLY and CDR2 FYNNEI. CDR3 length equals 14 residues. Trimming removed 3 bases from V and 0 bases from J, with 9 bases in between. The CDR3 sequence is CASSDWDLSYEQYF. DNA of the CDR3: TGTGCCAGCAGTGACTGGGATCTCTCCTACGAGCAGTACTTC. Looking up the rest from reference TRBV2 and TRBJ2-7 gives the full variable domain: EPEVTQTPSHQVTQMGQEVILRCVPISNHLYFYWYRQILGQKVEFLVSFYNNEISEKSEIFDDQFSVERPDGSNFTLKIRSTKLEDSAMYFCASSDWDLSYEQYFGPGTRLTVT.

The gene calls are TRBV6-1 and TRBJ1-1, with D unclear. The CDR3 loop spans 16 amino acids. The V end lost 0 bases, the J end lost 1 base, and 12 bases lay between the germline ends. Germline loops: CDR1 MNHNS, CDR2 SASEGT. The CDR3 region is CASSEAKGNRNTEAFF. CDR3 bases: TGTGCCAGCAGTGAAGCGAAGGGTAACAGGAACACTGAAGCTTTCTTT.

The chain links TRBV6-1 to TRBJ2-3; 11 bases align to TRBD1. CDR3 length: 16 residues. V lost 4 bases to trimming and J lost 5 bases; unmatched junction nucleotides: 8. CDR1 MNHNS and CDR2 SASEGT come from the germline V gene. This chain's CDR3 is CASSVRDRGIGDTQYF. The CDR3 bases are TGTGCCAGCAGTGTACGGGACAGGGGGATTGGAGATACGCAGTATTTT.

V usage is TRBV2 and J usage is TRBJ1-4, with D unresolved. The CDR3 is 13 residues long. Between the trimmed V and J ends, which lost 5 bases and 10 bases, there was a span of 14 bases. Per the germline V gene, CDR1 is SNHLY and CDR2 is FYNNEI. The CDR3 spells CASSPLVEGKLFF. CDR3 DNA: TGTGCCAGCAGTCCCCTCGTCGAAGGAAAACTGTTTTTT.

CDR3 residues: CAWSVGGASGYTF. The CDR3 DNA follows: TGTGCCTGGAGTGTGGGGGGGGCGTCCGGCTACACCTTC. The V gene is TRBV30, the J gene TRBJ1-2; D perhaps matches TRBD1 (6 bases). Trimming took off 0 bases at V and 8 bases at J, with 13 bases between the two ends. Germline V gene data show CDR1 as GTSNPN and CDR2 as SVGIG (reference sequence). CDR3 length equals 13 residues.

The rearrangement joins TRBV29-1 to TRBJ1-2; no clear D. The germline V gene has CDR1 SQVTM and CDR2 ANQGSEA. The length of the CDR3 is 13 residues. V lost 1 base, J lost 8 bases, and 14 bases lay in between. CDR3 sequence: CSVEGVSRSGYTF. CDR3 DNA sequence: TGCAGCGTTGAAGGGGTCAGTAGAAGCGGCTACACCTTC.